The clone carrying this TCR beta chain has ten or more counts. Its antigen is currently unknown. Treatment described: PENTA 11 planned treatment interruption arm or continuous ART arm. The CDR3 is 14 amino acids. V lost 7 bases to trimming and J lost 5 bases, with 18 bases between them. A 3' RACE protocol on RNA, with unique molecular identifiers, produced the TCR library. MiXCR was run by TCRdb on the 3' RACE reads, yielding one entry per CDR3 protein. Among 30,000 to 50,000 distinct CDR3 sequences listed, more than 6.5% were seen once. The data belong to a study of HIV-infected children after antiretroviral therapy interruption. Study context: Most children had recorded EBV and CMV exposure. Weeks 0, 12, interruption end (24 or 48), and about 3 years post-study gave interruption-arm samples. Study findings and constraints: Naive CD4+ sequences overlapped less between time points once interruption began. The Gini coefficient of naive CD4+ repertoires rose, returning to baseline by 3 years.

This chain connects TRBV12-3 or TRBV12-4 to TRBJ2-7; no clear D gene. This receptor was obtained from a pool of human donors with HIV. This specimen was CD45RA+ CD4+ T cells from PBMCs, pooled from several time points, taken from a donor given antiretroviral therapy, either interrupted or continuous. Noted subset: naive CD4+ CD45RA+ CD45RO- T cells. This CDR3 is CASTPSSLVDEQYF. CDR3 DNA: TGTGCCAGCACCCCCTCGTCGTTGGTAGACGAGCAGTACTTC.